Below are 20 T cell receptor beta chains sequenced from a single sample in a study of blood T cell repertoires in COVID-19. Produced via immunoSEQ multiplex PCR; TCRdb's table is partial and in-frame only. This sample has about 180,000 clones, with 70% to 90% found just once. The sample consisted of peripheral blood. The receptors were sampled from a woman younger than 45 with acute or convalescent COVID-19.

The genes are TRBV2 and TRBJ2-1; 7 bases line up with TRBD1. Losses at the gene ends were 8 bases for V and 4 bases for J; bases not matched to a gene: 2. This CDR3 spans 12 amino acids. In germline, CDR1 is SNHLY, CDR2 FYNNEI. The CDR3 DNA reads as TGTGCCAGCCGGGACAGTTACAATGAGCAGTTCTTC. This sequence encodes CASRDSYNEQFF. Variable domain in full (rest from reference TRBV2 and TRBJ2-1): EPEVTQTPSHQVTQMGQEVILRCVPISNHLYFYWYRQILGQKVEFLVSFYNNEISEKSEIFDDQFSVERPDGSNFTLKIRSTKLEDSAMYFCASRDSYNEQFFGPGTRLTVL.

This clone was seen just once. J is TRBJ2-7 and V is TRBV5-1, with D possibly being TRBD1 (6 bases). Trimming left V 4 bases short and J 1 base short, with 15 bases between. This CDR3 spans 15 amino acids. CDR1 is SGHRS, CDR2 YFSETQ, per germline. CDR3 sequence (DNA): TGCGCCAGCAGCGGAACAGGGCGTTCATCCTACGAGCAGTACTTC. Translated: CASSGTGRSSYEQYF.

The V gene is TRBV5-4, the J gene TRBJ2-1; no firm D call. CDR3 length: 12 residues. Trimming pared 0 bases from V and 8 bases from J, leaving 6 bases between. The germline gives CDR1 SGHNT, CDR2 YYREEE (reference sequence). In DNA form, the CDR3 reads TGTGCCAGCAGCTTGGAAGGAGATGAGCAGTTCTTC. Translated, it gives CASSLEGDEQFF.

This rearrangement joins TRBV18 to TRBJ2-3; tentatively, D is TRBD2 (6 bases). Trimming cost V 3 bases and J 3 bases, with 13 bases left between them. There are 15 residues in the CDR3. Germline CDR1 KGHSH, CDR2 LQKENI. The CDR3 loop is CASSPYTSFTDTQYF. The CDR3 DNA sequence: TGTGCCAGCTCACCTTACACTAGCTTTACAGATACGCAGTATTTT.

The chain couples TRBV25-1 to TRBJ1-2, with 8 bases aligning to TRBD1. V was clipped by 6 bases and J by 6 bases; unmatched bases: 3. The CDR3 has 12 amino acids. Germline V gene lookup returns CDR1 MGHDK and CDR2 SYGVNS. The CDR3 sequence: CASSRQGHGYTF. For the CDR3, the DNA is TGTGCCAGCAGCAGACAGGGGCATGGCTACACCTTC.

The chain carries TRBV5-1 and TRBJ1-3; D possibly corresponds to TRBD1 (6 bases). The CDR3 sequence is 15 residues long. V was pared by 0 bases and J by 0 bases, with 7 bases between. The germline V gene encodes CDR1 SGHRS and CDR2 YFSETQ. The CDR3 region has the DNA TGCGCCAGCAGCTTGGGGGACAACTCTGGAAACACCATATATTTT. Its translation is CASSLGDNSGNTIYF.

The genes are TRBV28 and TRBJ1-5; the match to TRBD1 covers 7 bases. Germline CDR1 MDHEN, CDR2 SYDVKM. V was clipped by 6 bases and J by 7 bases; unmatched bases: 9. CDR3 size: 14 residues. The CDR3 nucleotides read TGTGCCAGCAGCCCGGACAGGTGGGTCCAGCCCCAGCATTTT. This sequence encodes CASSPDRWVQPQHF.

The chain has TRBV12-3 or TRBV12-4 and TRBJ2-7; D gene unclear. This CDR3 is 13 amino acids long. Trimming left V 1 base short and J 4 bases short, with 8 bases between. CDR3 coding DNA: TGTGCCAGCAGTTTAGATCTCGGGTACGAGCAGTACTTC. This codes for CASSLDLGYEQYF.

The rearrangement joins TRBV28 to TRBJ2-2; D not resolved. CDR3 length: 13 amino acids. Trimming took off 5 bases at V and 5 bases at J, with 9 bases between the two ends. Germline V gene data show CDR1 as MDHEN and CDR2 as SYDVKM. The CDR3: CASSPRLTGELFF. Written as DNA, the CDR3 is TGTGCCAGCAGTCCCCGTTTGACCGGGGAGCTGTTTTTT.

The chain couples TRBV7-9 to TRBJ1-4; D unresolved. The CDR3 is 12 residues long. The V and J ends lost 2 bases and 14 bases respectively, with 12 bases between them. Germline assignment: CDR1 SEHNR and CDR2 FQNEAQ (reference sequence). CDR3 region: CASSLKIGVLFF. Here the CDR3 DNA reads TGTGCCAGCAGCTTAAAGATAGGAGTGCTGTTTTTT.

This clone came up a few times. This chain connects TRBV28 to TRBJ1-4, with D unresolved. CDR3 length: 14 amino acids. V was clipped by 3 bases and J by 3 bases, with 8 bases between them. Germline V CDR1 and CDR2: MDHEN, SYDVKM. The CDR3 loop reads CASSLRFANEKLFF. DNA of the CDR3: TGTGCCAGCAGTTTGAGATTCGCTAATGAAAAACTGTTTTTT.

The chain uses TRBV2 and TRBJ1-1; the D is unclear. Trimming stripped 3 bases from V and 8 bases from J, with 4 bases between. Germline-derived CDR1 and CDR2 are SNHLY and FYNNEI. CDR3 length equals 10 residues. CDR3: CASSDGEAFF. CDR3 DNA sequence: TGTGCCAGCAGTGACGGGGAAGCTTTCTTT. Complete variable domain (other parts from reference TRBV2 and TRBJ1-1): EPEVTQTPSHQVTQMGQEVILRCVPISNHLYFYWYRQILGQKVEFLVSFYNNEISEKSEIFDDQFSVERPDGSNFTLKIRSTKLEDSAMYFCASSDGEAFFGQGTRLTVV.

V gene TRBV28 combines with J gene TRBJ2-2; possible D gene TRBD1, 5 bases. Germline CDR1 MDHEN, CDR2 SYDVKM. This CDR3 contains 14 residues. The germline V and J ends were trimmed by 11 bases and 0 bases, with 13 bases remaining between them. The CDR3 loop is CAAKGIANTGELFF. CDR3 bases: TGTGCCGCCAAGGGGATCGCGAACACCGGGGAGCTGTTTTTT.

The chain has TRBV5-6 and TRBJ2-5; 7 bases match TRBD2. This CDR3 is 19 amino acids long. The V gene end was trimmed by 0 bases and the J gene end by 1 base; junction bases not matched to a gene: 15. The V gene's germline CDR1 is SGHDT and CDR2 YYEEEE. The CDR3 nucleotides are TGTGCCAGCAGCTTGGTGGCTGGGCGGGAGTTTCCCCGCCAAGAGACCCAGTACTTC. Translated, it gives CASSLVAGREFPRQETQYF. The full variable domain, with the rest looked up from reference TRBV5-6 and TRBJ2-5, is DAGVTQSPTHLIKTRGQQVTLRCSPKSGHDTVSWYQQALGQGPQFIFQYYEEEERQRGNFPDRFSGHQFPNYSSELNVNALLLGDSALYLCASSLVAGREFPRQETQYFGPGTRLLVL.

This sequence joins TRBV19 and TRBJ2-5; D not certain. CDR1 is LNHDA and CDR2 is SQIVND in the germline V gene (reference sequence). Deletions cut 1 base from V and 4 bases from J, with 10 bases between. This CDR3 has 14 amino acids. In nucleotides, the CDR3 is TGTGCCAGTAGTATAGTGCCGGTACTAGAGACCCAGTACTTC. This sequence encodes CASSIVPVLETQYF. The complete variable domain, with remaining parts taken from reference TRBV19 and TRBJ2-5, reads DGGITQSPKYLFRKEGQNVTLSCEQNLNHDAMYWYRQDPGQGLRLIYYSQIVNDFQKGDIAEGYSVSREKKESFPLTVTSAQKNPTAFYLCASSIVPVLETQYFGPGTRLLVL.

The chain has TRBV2 and TRBJ2-1; 7 bases align to TRBD2. Germline V gene lookup returns CDR1 SNHLY and CDR2 FYNNEI. The CDR3 is made up of 15 amino acids. Trimming at V came to 6 bases and at J to 4 bases, leaving 9 bases not matched to a gene. CDR3 bases: TGTGCCAGCAGACGCGGGAGTTCCGATTACAATGAGCAGTTCTTC. Translating gives CASRRGSSDYNEQFF.

The V call is TRBV28, the J call TRBJ1-4; tentatively, D is TRBD1 (5 bases). The germline V and J ends were trimmed by 6 bases and 8 bases, with 13 bases remaining between them. Germline CDR1 and CDR2: MDHEN and SYDVKM. This CDR3 is 13 amino acids long. The CDR3 coding sequence is TGTGCCAGCAGGCGGGGGGAGGGGGAAAAACTGTTTTTT. It yields the protein CASRRGEGEKLFF.

The chain employs TRBV9 and TRBJ1-3; D remains unclear. The CDR3 extends over 15 amino acids. Trimming shortened V by 4 bases and J by 0 bases, and 11 bases separated the two germline ends. Per germline, CDR1 SGDLS and CDR2 YYNGEE. CDR3 sequence reads: CASSTSGFSGNTIYF. The CDR3 DNA reads as TGTGCCAGCAGCACGTCAGGTTTCTCTGGAAACACCATATATTTT.

J is TRBJ2-3 and V is TRBV19; TRBD2 agrees at 10 bases. V shed 5 bases and J 3 bases; nucleotides not matched to a gene: 2. The CDR3 is 14 residues long. Per germline, CDR1 LNHDA and CDR2 SQIVND (reference sequence). CDR3 region: CASSLAGVTDTQYF. The CDR3 DNA is TGTGCCAGTAGTCTAGCGGGAGTGACAGATACGCAGTATTTT.

The chain has TRBV11-2 and TRBJ2-1; possibly TRBD1 for D (5 bases). V was clipped by 0 bases and J by 13 bases, with 13 bases between them. CDR3 length equals 13 residues. The germline V gene encodes CDR1 SGHAT and CDR2 FQNNGV. The CDR3 loop reads CASSLDLQGLQFF. The CDR3 DNA sequence: TGTGCCAGCAGCTTAGATTTGCAGGGTTTACAGTTCTTC.